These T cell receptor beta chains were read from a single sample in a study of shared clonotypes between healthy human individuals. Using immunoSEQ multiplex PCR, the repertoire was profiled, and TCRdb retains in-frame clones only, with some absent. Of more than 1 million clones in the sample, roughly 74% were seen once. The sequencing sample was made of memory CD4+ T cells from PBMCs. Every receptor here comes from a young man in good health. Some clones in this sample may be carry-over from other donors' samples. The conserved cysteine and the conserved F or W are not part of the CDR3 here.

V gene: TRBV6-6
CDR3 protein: ASSYAPRGGHEQY

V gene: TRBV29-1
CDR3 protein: SALPDFNEQF

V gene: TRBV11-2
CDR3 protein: ASSPIQGASNQPQH

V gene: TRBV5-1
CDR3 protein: ASSTKGETQY

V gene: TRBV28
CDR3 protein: ASSQTSNGEQF

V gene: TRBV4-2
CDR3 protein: ASSQDSYRGVTEAF

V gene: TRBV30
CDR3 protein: AWSLGTTNEKLF

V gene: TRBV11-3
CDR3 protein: ASGQANTGELF

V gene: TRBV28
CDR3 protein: ASRGPGSDIQY

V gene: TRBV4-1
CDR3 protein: ASSQAPGLAGGETQY

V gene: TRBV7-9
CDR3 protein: ASSVPGRELQY

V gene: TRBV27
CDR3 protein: ASSTGQRETQY

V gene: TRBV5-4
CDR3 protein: ASSLGGTPTFEQF

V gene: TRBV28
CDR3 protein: ASSSGGGPVQPQH

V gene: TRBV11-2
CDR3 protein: ASSRTRNSPLH

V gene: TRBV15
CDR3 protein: ATSRGLGGEAF

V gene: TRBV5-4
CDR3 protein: ASSLGVGPSGQETQY

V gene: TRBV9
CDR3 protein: ASSVEGRLSGANVLT

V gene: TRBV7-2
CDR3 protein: ASSLFSGYNEQF

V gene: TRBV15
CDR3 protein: ATSRDFGTERYEQY

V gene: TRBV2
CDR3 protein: ASSDFTEGQPQH

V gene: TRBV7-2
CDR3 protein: ASSLERFSVSLTDTQY

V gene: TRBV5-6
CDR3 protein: ASSPPTGGAWETQY

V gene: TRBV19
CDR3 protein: ASSISGIFGYEQY

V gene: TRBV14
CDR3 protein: ASSQEWWTGRGDKNIQY

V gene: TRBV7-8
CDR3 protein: ASSLAPAPGTGELF

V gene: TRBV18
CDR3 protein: ASSLDRKRGYT

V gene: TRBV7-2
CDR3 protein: ASSSDRGGANVLT

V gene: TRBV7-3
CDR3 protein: ASSWSNGELF

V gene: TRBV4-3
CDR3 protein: ASSQEFNREYTQY

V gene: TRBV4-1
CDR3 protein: ASSQRAPGQEDQPQH

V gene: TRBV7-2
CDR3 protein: ASSLTNYEQY

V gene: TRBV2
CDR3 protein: ASSEEAGNYETQY

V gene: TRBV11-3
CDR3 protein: ASSSGGWETQY

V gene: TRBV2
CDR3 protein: ATSRETQY

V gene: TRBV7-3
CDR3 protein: ASSLTLGSEQY